This T cell receptor beta chain was recovered during a study of graft-versus-host responses after intestinal transplantation. Study overall: Recipients across the board were started on anti-thymocyte globulin induction, then kept on tacrolimus and steroids for roughly 3 years.

Details on this clone: As yet, its antigen is unknown.

Notes on the study in general: Graft-donor T cell macrochimerism in patients accompanied high graft-versus-host to host-versus-graft clonal ratios in allografts. Recipient marrow contained GvH clones, some of which appeared first in ileum or blood. There was an association between peak levels of circulating GvH clones and early post-transplant HvG declines.

Assay used: immunoSEQ multiplex PCR; TCRdb lists only in-frame clones, some missing. The repertoire consists of roughly 100,000 clones, with 90% to 95% occurring once and the leading ten covering approximately 0.18%. This TCR was sampled from a human donor who was the organ donor for an intestinal transplant. Sequenced here: unstimulated CD4+ T cells sorted from spleen or lymph node cells, sampled before transplant.

In DNA form, the CDR3 reads TGTGCCAGCAGCTTGGCCCCCCCCGGGTTGGTACAGTTCTTC. Translated, it gives CASSLAPPGLVQFF. The chain employs TRBV5-4 and TRBJ2-1; D unclear. Trimming pared 0 bases from V and 13 bases from J, leaving 17 bases between. The CDR3 contains 14 residues. Germline loops: CDR1 SGHNT, CDR2 YYREEE (reference sequence).